These 23 T cell receptor beta chains were all obtained from the same sample, sequenced in a study of T cells after yellow fever vaccination. MiXCR, run by TCRdb on the 5' RACE reads, gives a single entry per CDR3 protein. Of 100,000 or so distinct CDR3 sequences in the sample, around 9.8% were seen once. Here the sequenced sample was CD8+ T cells not binding an NS4B(214-222) dextramer, sorted from PBMCs, taken approximately 16 days after the first yellow fever vaccination. The receptors were sampled from a man between 18 and 35 years old who received the YFV17D yellow fever vaccine.

This clonotype has a handful of counts. This chain links TRBV21-1 with TRBJ2-7; the table assigns TRBD1, which was not confirmed against the DNA. TRBV21-1 counts as a pseudogene. CDR3 length: 16 residues. CDR3 loop: CASSKVGTASSYEQYV. The CDR3 DNA sequence: TGTGCCAGCAGCAAAGTCGGGACAGCAAGCTCCTACGAGCAGTACGTC.

The genes are TRBV11-2 and TRBJ2-7; D might be TRBD1 or TRBD2, each matching 5 bases. The CDR3 spans 13 residues. The V gene's germline CDR1 is SGHAT and CDR2 FQNNGV. Between the trimmed V and J ends, which lost 3 bases and 4 bases, there was a span of 10 bases. This chain's CDR3 is CASSFEGPYEQYF. For the CDR3, the DNA is TGTGCCAGCAGCTTCGAGGGGCCGTACGAGCAGTACTTC.

This clonotype was detected ten times or more. The rearrangement joins TRBV5-1 to TRBJ1-5; 9 bases map to TRBD1. Germline values: CDR1 SGHRS, CDR2 YFSETQ. The CDR3 has 15 amino acids. V gave up 4 bases and J gave up 1 base; unmatched junction bases: 3. Here the CDR3 reads CASSPGTGSNQPQHF. The CDR3 DNA reads TGCGCCAGCAGCCCCGGGACAGGGAGCAATCAGCCCCAGCATTTT.

This clonotype came up many times. This sequence joins TRBV24-1 and TRBJ2-7; D is undetermined. This CDR3 has 9 amino acids. CDR1 KGHDR and CDR2 SFDVKD come from the germline V gene. The V and J ends lost 10 bases and 2 bases respectively, with 2 bases between them. The CDR3 region has the DNA TGTGCCACTACCTACGAGCAGTACTTC. Encoded protein: CATTYEQYF.

The gene calls are TRBV14 and TRBJ2-3; D is uncertain. CDR1 is SGHDN, CDR2 FVKESK, per germline. This CDR3 is 16 amino acids long. Trimming shortened V by 0 bases and J by 4 bases, and 14 bases separated the two germline ends. In DNA form, the CDR3 reads TGTGCCAGCAGCCAAGACGTGAACGAAGTTGCAGATACGCAGTATTTT. Translated: CASSQDVNEVADTQYF.

This clonotype was counted ten times or more. The rearrangement links TRBV12-3 or TRBV12-4 to TRBJ2-5; the match to TRBD1 covers 7 bases. The V segment lost 5 bases and the J segment 1 base; nucleotides outside the gene matches: 4. CDR3 length: 14 amino acids. CDR3 protein: CASSETGVQETQYF. The CDR3 bases are TGTGCCAGCAGTGAAACAGGGGTCCAAGAGACCCAGTACTTC.

This clonotype occurred a few times. The chain links TRBV7-6 to TRBJ1-2; 8 bases are a match to TRBD1. The CDR3 length is 12 residues. Germline V gene lookup returns CDR1 SGHVS and CDR2 FNYEAQ. J was trimmed by 8 bases and V by 6 bases; bases with no gene match: 5. CDR3 residues: CASSHRGEGYTF. The CDR3, as DNA: TGTGCCAGCAGTCACAGGGGGGAGGGCTACACCTTC.

This clonotype was detected ten times or more. This chain's CDR3 is CASSYGVGEQYV. CDR3 nucleotides: TGTGCCAGCAGTTACGGGGTTGGCGAGCAGTACGTC. The gene calls are TRBV6-6 and TRBJ2-7; D is ambiguous. The CDR3 consists of 12 residues. The V end was cut by 2 bases, the J end by 6 bases, with 8 bases between. CDR1 and CDR2 from the germline V gene are MNHNY and SVGAGI (reference sequence).

The chain uses TRBV4-2 and TRBJ2-7, with 7 positions matching TRBD1. This CDR3 comprises 15 residues. The germline CDR1 and CDR2 sequences are LGHNA and YNFKEQ. V lost 0 bases to trimming and J lost 5 bases; unmatched junction nucleotides: 7. CDR3 sequence: CASSQDGDRANEQYV. CDR3 in DNA: TGTGCCAGCAGCCAAGATGGTGACAGGGCCAACGAGCAGTACGTC.

This clonotype came up a few times. The rearrangement links TRBV27 to TRBJ1-1; TRBD1 might be the D (5 bases). This CDR3 spans 13 amino acids. Germline V gene lookup returns CDR1 MNHEY and CDR2 SMNVEV (reference sequence). V gave up 4 bases and J gave up 4 bases, with 10 bases separating them. This CDR3 reads CASSWGVGTEAFF. CDR3 DNA: TGTGCCAGCAGTTGGGGGGTGGGCACTGAAGCTTTCTTT.

The sample holds a few counts of this clonotype. V and J are TRBV4-1 and TRBJ1-5; D may be TRBD1 (5 bases). The CDR3 runs 15 residues. Germline values: CDR1 MGHRA, CDR2 YSYEKL. V was trimmed by 1 base and J by 6 bases, leaving 13 bases between them. The chain's CDR3 is CASSQVSRVGQPQHF. The CDR3 nucleotides read TGCGCCAGCAGCCAAGTAAGCAGGGTCGGTCAGCCCCAGCATTTT.

The table lists this clonotype with a few counts. The chain links TRBV9 to TRBJ2-5, with 14 bases lining up with TRBD2. The V and J ends lost 3 bases and 4 bases, in that order; junction bases with no gene match: 5. The germline V gene has CDR1 SGDLS and CDR2 YYNGEE. The CDR3 loop spans 16 amino acids. CDR3 amino acids: CASSATGTSGGETQYF. The CDR3 DNA follows: TGTGCCAGCAGCGCGACCGGGACTAGCGGGGGAGAGACCCAGTACTTC.

Written as DNA, the CDR3 is TGTGCCACCAGCAGGAACAGGGGCTCTGGAAACACCATATATTTT. The encoded protein is CATSRNRGSGNTIYF. The V call is TRBV15, the J call TRBJ1-3, with 7 bases lining up with TRBD1. The length of the CDR3 is 15 residues. V was pared by 3 bases and J by 0 bases, with 2 bases of the junction left unmatched. CDR1 and CDR2 from the germline V gene are LNHNV and YYDKDF (reference sequence).

This clonotype came up a few times. This sequence joins TRBV6-1 and TRBJ2-2; D perhaps matches TRBD2 (6 bases). There are 14 residues in the CDR3. Per the germline V gene, CDR1 is MNHNS and CDR2 is SASEGT. The V end was cut by 10 bases, the J end by 6 bases, with 18 bases between. Here the CDR3 reads CATFPRGFAGELFF. In nucleotides, the CDR3 is TGTGCCACCTTCCCCCGGGGGTTCGCCGGGGAGCTGTTTTTT.

This clonotype was seen more than once but under ten times. The CDR3 loop reads CASSHGTGTPQHF. Here the CDR3 DNA reads TGTGCCAGCAGCCACGGGACGGGTACCCCCCAGCATTTT. The J gene is TRBJ1-5, the V gene TRBV14; D perhaps matches TRBD1 (5 bases). The germline V and J ends were trimmed by 3 bases and 10 bases, with 13 bases remaining between them. Germline V gene sequence: CDR1 SGHDN, CDR2 FVKESK. This CDR3 is built from 13 residues. Full variable domain (remainder filled in from reference TRBV14 and TRBJ1-5): EAGVTQFPSHSVIEKGQTVTLRCDPISGHDNLYWYRRVMGKEIKFLLHFVKESKQDESGMPNNRFLAERTGGTYSTLKVQPAELEDSGVYFCASSHGTGTPQHFGDGTRLSIL.

Only a few counts were recorded for this clonotype. The chain recombines TRBV7-6 with TRBJ2-2, with TRBD1 identical over 8 bases. V lost 4 bases and J lost 4; bases outside the gene matches: 8. This CDR3 is built from 16 residues. The germline CDR1 and CDR2 sequences are SGHVS and FNYEAQ. DNA of the CDR3: TGTGCCAGCAGCTCATGGACAGGGTCGAGCACCGGGGAGCTGTTTTTT. This codes for CASSSWTGSSTGELFF.

This clonotype has a handful of counts. J is TRBJ2-7 and V is TRBV4-3; D is perhaps TRBD1 (5 bases). The V gene's germline CDR1 is LGHNA and CDR2 YSLEER. This CDR3 has 14 residues. V lost 0 bases to trimming and J lost 3 bases, with 9 bases between them. The CDR3 region has the DNA TGCGCCAGCAGCCAAGATCCAGGGAACTACGAGCAGTACTTC. Protein sequence: CASSQDPGNYEQYF.

The genes are TRBV11-2 and TRBJ2-7; D gene unclear. The V gene lost 1 base and the J gene lost 3 bases, with 4 bases spanning the gap. Germline CDR1 SGHAT, CDR2 FQNNGV. The CDR3 has 12 residues. The CDR3 spells CASSLVGYEQYV. Written as DNA, the CDR3 is TGTGCCAGCAGCTTAGTCGGCTACGAGCAGTACGTC.

The chain links TRBV11-2 to TRBJ2-1, with TRBD1 as a possible D gene (5 bases). V was trimmed by 5 bases and J by 9 bases, leaving 11 bases between them. CDR3 length: 12 amino acids. Germline values: CDR1 SGHAT, CDR2 FQNNGV. The CDR3 nucleotides are TGTGCCAGCAGCGCTCACAGGTCTGAGCAGTTCTTC. Its protein is CASSAHRSEQFF.

V gene TRBV2 combines with J gene TRBJ1-2; tentatively, D is TRBD1 (5 bases). Germline CDR1 and CDR2: SNHLY and FYNNEI. V lost 8 bases, J lost 1 base, and 17 bases lay in between. CDR3 length: 15 residues. The CDR3 is CASATGPALNYGYTF. Written as DNA, the CDR3 is TGTGCCAGCGCAACGGGGCCCGCCCTTAACTATGGCTACACCTTC.

This clonotype was counted a few times. The CDR3 sequence: CASSLVGQGGAETQYF. DNA of the CDR3: TGTGCCAGCAGCTTAGTAGGGCAGGGAGGCGCAGAGACCCAGTACTTC. The chain couples TRBV7-2 to TRBJ2-5, with D possibly matching TRBD2 (6 bases). This CDR3 is built from 16 residues. The germline V gene encodes CDR1 SGHTA and CDR2 FQGNSA. Trimming cost V 1 base and J 4 bases, with 16 bases left between them.

In this sample, this clonotype turned up a few times. The J gene is TRBJ2-3, the V gene TRBV5-1; no definite D call. Germline V gene lookup returns CDR1 SGHRS and CDR2 YFSETQ. This CDR3 region has 12 residues. V was pared by 3 bases and J by 2 bases, with 4 bases between. The DNA of the CDR3 is TGCGCCAGCAGCTACAACACAGATACGCAGTATTTT. It is translated as CASSYNTDTQYF.

The chain uses TRBV4-3 and TRBJ1-4; maybe TRBD1 (5 bases). The germline V and J ends were trimmed by 0 bases and 14 bases, with 16 bases remaining between them. Germline V CDR1 and CDR2: LGHNA, YSLEER. This CDR3 comprises 14 residues. In nucleotides, the CDR3 is TGCGCCAGCAGCCAAGAGCTCGGGGGGTGGGGGCTGTTTTTT. It codes for CASSQELGGWGLFF.